This is a list of T cell receptor beta chains from one sample in a study of cytomegalovirus exposure and HLA in healthy donors. Here immunoSEQ multiplex PCR was the method, and the copy in TCRdb shows in-frame clones only, minus some. This table holds around 220,000 clones, 70% to 80% found once. Sequences were obtained from PBMCs. The receptor set was obtained from a man aged 35-49 years in good health and CMV-seronegative. Both conserved end residues are part of each CDR3. D genes are given only for firm matches. Clone size is shown for a subset of rows, as once, few, many or a class of expanded clone.

V: TRBV11-1; J: TRBJ2-2; size: .; D: .; DNA: TGTGCCAGCAGCTTACCAGGGTCAGCGAACACCGGGGAGCTGTTTTTT; CDR3: CASSLPGSANTGELFF
V: TRBV9; J: TRBJ1-3; size: .; D: TRBD1; DNA: TGTGCCAGCAGCGTAGCTCCATGGGACAGAGCTGGAAACACCATATATTTT; CDR3: CASSVAPWDRAGNTIYF
V: TRBV7-6; J: TRBJ2-5; size: .; D: TRBD2; DNA: TGTGCCAGCAGGGGCGGGAGCCAAGAGACCCAGTACTTC; CDR3: CASRGGSQETQYF
V: TRBV2; J: TRBJ2-7; size: .; D: .; DNA: TGTGCCAGCCTACAGGGCCCAGGGTACGAGCAGTACTTC; CDR3: CASLQGPGYEQYF
V: TRBV6-5; J: TRBJ1-1; size: few; D: .; DNA: TGTGCCAGCAGTTACAGGGAGGAGACTGAAGCTTTCTTT; CDR3: CASSYREETEAFF
V: TRBV9; J: TRBJ2-7; size: .; D: .; DNA: TGTGCCAGCAGCCCATCGACAAGCTCCTACGAGCAGTACTTC; CDR3: CASSPSTSSYEQYF
V: TRBV19; J: TRBJ1-5; size: .; D: .; DNA: TGTGCCAGTAGGCCCCCTGGGGCGGTAAATCAGCCCCAGCATTTT; CDR3: CASRPPGAVNQPQHF
V: TRBV6-1; J: TRBJ1-4; size: .; D: .; DNA: TGTGCCAGCAGGGGAGGAAAACTGTTTTTT; CDR3: CASRGGKLFF
V: TRBV6-6; J: TRBJ1-1; size: .; D: .; DNA: TGTGCCAGCAGTCCCGGGGGACGGACTGTAAACACTGAAGCTTTCTTT; CDR3: CASSPGGRTVNTEAFF
V: TRBV7-2; J: TRBJ2-1; size: .; D: .; DNA: TGTGCCAGCAGCCAGGGGCTAGCGGTCGATGAGCAGTTCTTC; CDR3: CASSQGLAVDEQFF
V: TRBV19; J: TRBJ1-1; size: .; D: .; DNA: TGTGCCAGCTCTCAGGGGAACACTGAAGCTTTCTTT; CDR3: CASSQGNTEAFF
V: TRBV5-5; J: TRBJ2-2; size: few; D: TRBD1; DNA: TGTGCCAGCAGCTTGGACAGGGGCGTAAACACCGGGGAGCTGTTTTTT; CDR3: CASSLDRGVNTGELFF
V: TRBV19; J: TRBJ1-3; size: few; D: .; DNA: TGTGCCAGTAGTCGAGGCCGGACTGTAATTTCTGGAAACACCATATATTTT; CDR3: CASSRGRTVISGNTIYF
V: TRBV9; J: TRBJ1-1; size: .; D: .; DNA: TGTGCCAGCAGCGCCGCGGGCACTGAAGCTTTCTTT; CDR3: CASSAAGTEAFF
V: TRBV6-5; J: TRBJ2-1; size: .; D: .; DNA: TGTGCCAGCCCCATAGGGGGTTACCAGCAGTTCTTC; CDR3: CASPIGGYQQFF
V: TRBV2; J: TRBJ2-7; size: .; D: .; DNA: TGTGCCAGCAGGAGGAGCTCCTACGAGCAGTACTTC; CDR3: CASRRSSYEQYF
V: TRBV19; J: TRBJ2-7; size: .; D: TRBD2; DNA: TGTGCCAGTAGAGGACTAGCGGGAGGGCTCCACGAGCAGTACTTC; CDR3: CASRGLAGGLHEQYF
V: TRBV27; J: TRBJ2-1; size: .; D: TRBD2; DNA: TGTGCCAGCAGCCGATTATTAGCGGGAGGGGGCAATGAGCAGTTCTTC; CDR3: CASSRLLAGGGNEQFF
V: TRBV27; J: TRBJ2-7; size: .; D: TRBD1; DNA: TGTGCCAGCAGCCGAGCCTCGACAGGGGAGTCCTACGAGCAGTACTTC; CDR3: CASSRASTGESYEQYF
V: TRBV5-1; J: TRBJ1-6; size: .; D: TRBD1; DNA: TGCGCCAGCAGCCTTCAGGGGGCTTGGGTTTCACCCCTCCACTTT; CDR3: CASSLQGAWVSPLHF
V: TRBV11-2; J: TRBJ1-3; size: .; D: TRBD1; DNA: TGTGCCAGCAGCTTAAGGGACAGGGGTTCCTCTGGAAACACCATATATTTT; CDR3: CASSLRDRGSSGNTIYF
V: TRBV19; J: TRBJ2-5; size: .; D: .; DNA: TGTGCCAGTAGTCCGGGGGAACTAGCTAAAGAGACCCAGTACTTC; CDR3: CASSPGELAKETQYF
V: TRBV27; J: TRBJ2-2; size: .; D: .; DNA: TGTGCCTGCAGGAGACAGGGAGGAAGCACCGGGGAGCTGTTTTTT; CDR3: CACRRQGGSTGELFF
V: TRBV6-6; J: TRBJ1-1; size: .; D: .; DNA: TGTGCCAGCAGTACCACAAGCACTGAAGCTTTCTTT; CDR3: CASSTTSTEAFF
V: TRBV5-6; J: TRBJ2-7; size: few; D: TRBD1; DNA: TGTGCCAGCAGCAAGGGACAGGGCGCCTACGAGCAGTACTTC; CDR3: CASSKGQGAYEQYF
V: TRBV5-1; J: TRBJ2-1; size: .; D: .; DNA: TGCGCCAGCAGCTTGGAGGGGTCCTACAATGAGCAGTTCTTC; CDR3: CASSLEGSYNEQFF
V: TRBV2; J: TRBJ1-2; size: .; D: .; DNA: TGTGCCAGCAGTGTTTCAGGGCTGAGTGGCTACACCTTC; CDR3: CASSVSGLSGYTF
V: TRBV7-9; J: TRBJ1-1; size: .; D: .; DNA: TGTTCCAGCAGCTTAACGGAATCGGAGCTCGGGACTGAAGCTTTCTTT; CDR3: CSSSLTESELGTEAFF
V: TRBV5-1; J: TRBJ2-7; size: .; D: TRBD2; DNA: TGCGCCAGCAGCTGGGAATTGCTGCGGGGGGCCCCTGACGAGCAGTACTTC; CDR3: CASSWELLRGAPDEQYF
V: TRBV14; J: TRBJ1-4; size: .; D: TRBD1; DNA: TGTGCCAGCAGCCCACTAACGCAGGGGGCGACTAATGAAAAACTGTTTTTT; CDR3: CASSPLTQGATNEKLFF
V: TRBV13; J: TRBJ2-7; size: .; D: TRBD1; DNA: TGTGCCAGCACCCTCGAGAGGGGGCCTTACGAGCAGTACTTC; CDR3: CASTLERGPYEQYF
V: TRBV18; J: TRBJ2-5; size: .; D: .; DNA: TGTGCCAGCTCACCAGGCTCTCAAGAGACCCAGTACTTC; CDR3: CASSPGSQETQYF
V: TRBV27; J: TRBJ1-1; size: .; D: TRBD1; DNA: TGTGCCAGCAGTCCTGCCGGGACAGCCAACACTGAAGCTTTCTTT; CDR3: CASSPAGTANTEAFF
V: TRBV4-1; J: TRBJ2-3; size: .; D: TRBD2; DNA: TGCGCCAGCAGCCACCATATTAGCGGGGGGGAAGATACGCAGTATTTT; CDR3: CASSHHISGGEDTQYF
V: TRBV5-8; J: TRBJ1-5; size: .; D: .; DNA: TGTGCCAGCAGCTGGGAAGGGGGGGCAGGCAGCAATCAGCCCCAGCATTTT; CDR3: CASSWEGGAGSNQPQHF
V: TRBV6-1; J: TRBJ2-6; size: .; D: .; DNA: TGTGCCAGCAGTGAATGGTGGTGGGCCGGGGCCAACGTCCTGACTTTC; CDR3: CASSEWWWAGANVLTF
V: TRBV7-3; J: TRBJ2-7; size: .; D: .; DNA: TGTGCCAGCGCCTGGGGAGCGGGTTCCTACGAGCAGTACTTC; CDR3: CASAWGAGSYEQYF
V: TRBV29-1; J: TRBJ2-7; size: .; D: .; DNA: TGCAGCGTTGACAGGGACTACGAGCAGTACTTC; CDR3: CSVDRDYEQYF
V: TRBV7-6; J: TRBJ2-3; size: few; D: TRBD2; DNA: TGTGCCAGCAGCCACGGGACTAGCGGGAGAGGCGCAGATACGCAGTATTTT; CDR3: CASSHGTSGRGADTQYF
V: TRBV4-2; J: TRBJ1-1; size: .; D: .; DNA: TGTGCCAGCAGCCACCGACTCACTCGAGGGCACACTGAAGCTTTCTTT; CDR3: CASSHRLTRGHTEAFF
V: TRBV6-6; J: TRBJ1-4; size: few; D: TRBD1; DNA: TGTGCCAGCAGTTGGGGACAGGGGAATGAAAAACTGTTTTTT; CDR3: CASSWGQGNEKLFF
V: TRBV19; J: TRBJ2-4; size: .; D: .; DNA: TGTGCCAGTAGTATAGACAACCCGGGACAAAGTAACTCCAAAAACATTCAGTACTTC; CDR3: CASSIDNPGQSNSKNIQYF